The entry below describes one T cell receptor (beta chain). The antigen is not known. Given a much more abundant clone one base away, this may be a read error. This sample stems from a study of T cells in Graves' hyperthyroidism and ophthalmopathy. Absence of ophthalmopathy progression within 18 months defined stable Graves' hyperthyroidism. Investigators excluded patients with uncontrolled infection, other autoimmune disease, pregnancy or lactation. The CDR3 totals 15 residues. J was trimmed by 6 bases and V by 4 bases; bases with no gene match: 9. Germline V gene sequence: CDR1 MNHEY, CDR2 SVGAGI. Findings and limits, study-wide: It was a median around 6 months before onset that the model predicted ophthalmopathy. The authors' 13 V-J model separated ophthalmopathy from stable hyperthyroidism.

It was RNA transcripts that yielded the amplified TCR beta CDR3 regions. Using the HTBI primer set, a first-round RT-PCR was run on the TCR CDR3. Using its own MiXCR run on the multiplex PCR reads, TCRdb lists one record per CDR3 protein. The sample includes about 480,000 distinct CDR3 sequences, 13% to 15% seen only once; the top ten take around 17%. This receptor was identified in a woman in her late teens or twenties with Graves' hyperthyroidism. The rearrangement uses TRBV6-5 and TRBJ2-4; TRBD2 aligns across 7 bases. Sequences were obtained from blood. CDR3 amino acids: CASSCQGGSGNIQYF. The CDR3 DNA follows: TGTGCCAGCAGTTGCCAAGGCGGGAGCGGAAACATTCAGTACTTC.